Detailed here is one T cell receptor beta chain. In the original processing: For nucleated cells, counts were estimated from reference gene primer amplification. Clones were read by immunoSEQ multiplex PCR, and TCRdb kept only the in-frame ones, dropping some. Clonal size and the V and J genes are those of that table, whereas D and trimming came from the DNA. Of about 380,000 clones in the sample, roughly four fifths were seen once. The sample comes from a study of blood T cell repertoires in COVID-19. Overall study: Samples taken during acute and convalescent COVID-19 were collected in the United States, Italy and Spain. The analysed material was cDNA or gDNA that came from T cells, B-cell-depleted T cells, or PBMCs.

Sequencing input: peripheral blood. The clonotype comes from a human donor with acute or convalescent COVID-19. The donor label of this sample is uncertain.

CDR3 region: CASSLDGGRRTEAFF. CDR3 sequence (DNA): TGCGCCAGCAGCTTGGATGGGGGCAGGCGAACTGAAGCTTTCTTT. The chain uses TRBV5-1 and TRBJ1-1, with a weak D call TRBD1 (6 bases). The V and J ends lost 0 bases and 5 bases respectively, with 14 bases between them. This CDR3 has 15 residues. The germline gives CDR1 SGHRS, CDR2 YFSETQ.